Sequencing of this T cell receptor beta chain was carried out in a study of CD8 T cells in ankylosing spondylitis. TCRdb fed the 5' RACE reads into MiXCR, producing one record per CDR3 protein. The data show more than 650,000 distinct CDR3 sequences, roughly 10% seen once. Study conclusions and caveats: Made up of fewer than ten highly homologous variants, a TCR beta motif appeared characteristic of ankylosing spondylitis blood.

This clonotype was observed a few times. Its antigen is as yet unknown. Germline V gives CDR1 SGHAT, CDR2 FQDESV (reference sequence). This CDR3 has 16 residues. V lost 0 bases to trimming and J lost 0 bases, with 11 bases between them. The chain employs TRBV11-1 and TRBJ1-1; D is unclear. This TCR came from a male donor with ankylosing spondylitis. The sequencing sample was made of blood, either unsorted or a sorted T cell fraction (not recorded which). The CDR3 DNA reads as TGTGCCAGCAGCTTAGCGAGTACAGAAATGAACACTGAAGCTTTCTTT. Translation: CASSLASTEMNTEAFF.